This T cell receptor (beta chain) was retrieved from a study of OX40 agonist ivuxolimab in advanced cancers. The overall study: Administration of intravenous ivuxolimab to patients occurred every 2 weeks at 0.01 to 10 mg/kg. One patient with hepatocellular carcinoma and two with cutaneous melanoma, three in all, had partial responses.

This table comes from immunoSEQ multiplex PCR, and its TCRdb copy is limited to in-frame clones, with some not included. The data hold more than 45,000 clones, with around 80% observed a single time. The CDR3 loop spans 15 amino acids. The ends were cut back, 3 bases at V and 4 bases at J, with 13 bases in the middle. Germline V gene sequence: CDR1 SGHTA, CDR2 FQGNSA. This material consisted of CD4+ or CD8+ T cells sorted from blood, taken in a trial of the OX40 agonist ivuxolimab. This sequence originates from an adult with an advanced solid tumor such as melanoma, head and neck, liver or kidney cancer. The rearrangement uses TRBV7-2 and TRBJ2-1; D might be TRBD1 (5 bases). The CDR3 DNA follows: TGTGCCAGCAGCTTGACAGCCCAAACTTACAATGAGCAGTTCTTC. It specifies CASSLTAQTYNEQFF.